This is a list of T cell receptor beta chains from one sample in a study of blood T cell repertoires in COVID-19. Sequencing was performed with immunoSEQ multiplex PCR; in TCRdb, only in-frame clones are kept and a portion is missing. The table has under 500,000 clones, 80% to 90% seen once. Material: peripheral blood. The receptors come from a woman in her thirties with acute or convalescent COVID-19. CDR3s include the opening cysteine and the closing phenylalanine or tryptophan.

v_call: TRBV15; cdr3_aa: CATSRDSLLAGPGELFF
v_call: TRBV3-1/TRBV3-2; cdr3_aa: CASSQGGGWQIYF
v_call: TRBV19; cdr3_aa: CASKGIRQGQGTGELFF
v_call: TRBV12-3/TRBV12-4; cdr3_aa: CASSFRGGDEQYF
v_call: TRBV6-1; cdr3_aa: CASSEVGQGTPLSSYEQYF
v_call: TRBV2; cdr3_aa: CASSVLHRGTDTQYF
v_call: TRBV19; cdr3_aa: CASSIWGTGELKAEAFF
v_call: TRBV7-3; cdr3_aa: CASSLVAGGQETQYF
v_call: TRBV3-1/TRBV3-2; cdr3_aa: CASSHRDRGRLRETQYF
v_call: TRBV7-6; cdr3_aa: CASSRLVAGANTGELFF
v_call: TRBV2; cdr3_aa: CASSGPDWTYEQYF
v_call: TRBV3-1/TRBV3-2; cdr3_aa: CASSQVSRGDTQYF
v_call: TRBV3-1/TRBV3-2; cdr3_aa: CASSLSLGGGPSGELFF
v_call: TRBV6-5; cdr3_aa: CASKTSEGTYNEQFF
v_call: TRBV5-4; cdr3_aa: CASSSRQETKETQYF
v_call: TRBV5-1; cdr3_aa: CASSLVPVAKGANEQFF
v_call: TRBV5-1; cdr3_aa: CASSSGQGITPLHF
v_call: TRBV5-4; cdr3_aa: CASSLGGSGTGRETQYF
v_call: TRBV5-1; cdr3_aa: CASSQGSGGSETQYF
v_call: TRBV5-3; cdr3_aa: CARLALNEQFF
v_call: TRBV5-4; cdr3_aa: CASSLDLNSYNEQFF
v_call: TRBV18; cdr3_aa: CASSPQKGAGHGYTF
v_call: TRBV10-2; cdr3_aa: CASTQGASYEQYF
v_call: TRBV7-8; cdr3_aa: CASPSGGLFYQPQHF
v_call: TRBV9; cdr3_aa: CASSMSPSYNEQFF
v_call: TRBV18; cdr3_aa: CASSPQTGYGLYTQYF
v_call: TRBV28; cdr3_aa: CASSLGTPYGYTF
v_call: TRBV9; cdr3_aa: CASSTSGQLNYGYTF
v_call: TRBV5-8; cdr3_aa: CASSFKTGTAYNEQFF
v_call: TRBV5-1; cdr3_aa: CASSLTGISYNEQFF
v_call: TRBV28; cdr3_aa: CASSPTFIAGGEQYF
v_call: TRBV3-1/TRBV3-2; cdr3_aa: CASSQDGGSQETQYF
v_call: TRBV7-6; cdr3_aa: CASSPSTGGGTDTQYF